This is a list of T cell receptor beta chains from one sample in a study of control samples from healthy donors and cancer patients. Produced via immunoSEQ multiplex PCR; TCRdb's table is partial and in-frame only. The sample comprises 120,000 to 150,000 clones, around 90% of which are singletons, and approximately 3% rests with the top ten. The specimen sequenced was blood. The origin of the receptors is a man younger than 40 in good health. Each CDR3 is given with its conserved first and last residue. Each record gives: clone size, V gene, J gene, D gene, CDR3 DNA, CDR3 protein. The D gene is left open where the match is weak. Only part of the rows carry a size: once, few, many, or a class if the clone is expanded.

.	TRBV19	TRBJ2-7	TRBD1	TGTGCCAGTAGTACGGGACAGGGAGGTTTCTACGAGCAGTACTTC	CASSTGQGGFYEQYF
.	TRBV9	TRBJ2-3	TRBD2	TGTGCCAGCAGTAGACTAGCGGGGGGCACAGATACGCAGTATTTT	CASSRLAGGTDTQYF
.	TRBV9	TRBJ2-7	.	TGTGCCAGCAGCGTAGGTACCGGGGACGAGCAGTACTTC	CASSVGTGDEQYF
once	TRBV5-1	TRBJ2-3	.	TGCGCCAGCAGCTTGGCCCGGACCTTGACAGATACGCAGTATTTT	CASSLARTLTDTQYF
.	TRBV27	TRBJ2-6	.	TGTGCCAGCAGTTCAACAGGGTCTGGGGCCAACGTCCTGACTTTC	CASSSTGSGANVLTF
.	TRBV7-9	TRBJ2-7	.	TGTGCCAGCAGCTTAGGGGCCTACGAGCAGTACTTC	CASSLGAYEQYF
.	TRBV6-6	TRBJ1-6	TRBD1	TGTGCCAGCAGACGGACAGGGGTATATAATTCACCCCTCCACTTT	CASRRTGVYNSPLHF
.	TRBV5-5	TRBJ2-7	.	TGTGCCAGCAGCTTGGGGCAGCGACGGACTGTAGGTCAGTACTTC	CASSLGQRRTVGQYF
.	TRBV19	TRBJ1-6	TRBD1	TGTGCCAGTAGTGCCTTACAGGGGGCGACGAGAGGATCACCCCTCCACTTT	CASSALQGATRGSPLHF
once	TRBV7-9	TRBJ1-3	.	TGTGCCAGCAGCTTATTTTCCAGGGAACCTAACACCATATATTTT	CASSLFSREPNTIYF
.	TRBV7-3	TRBJ2-7	.	TGTGCCAGCAGCTTACAGGCAGGAGCCTACGAGCAGTACTTC	CASSLQAGAYEQYF
.	TRBV5-1	TRBJ2-1	TRBD2	TGCGCCAGCAGACCCGGGACTAGCGGGGGGGCATGGGAGCAGTTCTTC	CASRPGTSGGAWEQFF
once	TRBV3-1/TRBV3-2	TRBJ1-2	.	TGTGCCAGCAGCCAAGGCCAGGGGAAAGGGGGCTACACCTTC	CASSQGQGKGGYTF
.	TRBV14	TRBJ1-3	.	TGTGCCAGCAGCCAAGGCTGGCTATCTAGTGGAAACACCATATATTTT	CASSQGWLSSGNTIYF
.	TRBV20-1	TRBJ1-2	.	TGCAGTGCTCGTGGGGGGAGCTCCTATGGCTACACCTTC	CSARGGSSYGYTF
.	TRBV6-6	TRBJ2-1	.	TGTGCCAGCAGTTTGGGTGATCAGGGACATGAGCAGTTCTTC	CASSLGDQGHEQFF
.	TRBV21-1	TRBJ1-1	.	TGTGCCAGCAGCGAAAGTTCCGGACAGCGGACTGAAGCTTTCTTT	CASSESSGQRTEAFF
.	TRBV6-1	TRBJ2-7	TRBD1	TGTGCCAGCAGTGAATGGGGGCGGGGACAGGGGATGTACGAGCAGTACTTC	CASSEWGRGQGMYEQYF
.	TRBV6-5	TRBJ1-1	.	TGTGCCAGCAGTCATGGACAGAACACTGAAGCTTTCTTT	CASSHGQNTEAFF
.	TRBV5-4	TRBJ2-1	TRBD2	TGTGCCAGCAGCCCCGATCAGCGGGGGGGCAATGAGCAGTTCTTC	CASSPDQRGGNEQFF
.	TRBV6-5	TRBJ2-1	.	TGTGCCAGCAGCAGCGCTGGGTCGAGTGAGCAGTTCTTC	CASSSAGSSEQFF
.	TRBV6-1	TRBJ1-6	.	TGTGCCAGCAGTGAAGTCAAGGATTCGGCGCCCCTCCACTTT	CASSEVKDSAPLHF
.	TRBV28	TRBJ1-1	.	TGTGCCAGCAGTCCGTCGGGGGCGCGGGGTCGGAAAGCTTTCTTT	CASSPSGARGRKAFF
once	TRBV19	TRBJ1-4	TRBD1	TGTGCCAGTAGTTACGCACAGGGGGCAACTAATGAAAAACTGTTTTTT	CASSYAQGATNEKLFF
.	TRBV5-6	TRBJ1-5	TRBD1	TGTGCCAGCAGCCTCAGACAGGGAATAGATCAGCCCCAGCATTTT	CASSLRQGIDQPQHF
.	TRBV7-9	TRBJ1-1	TRBD1	TGTGCCAGCAGCTTACATGTGGACAGGGGAAGGGCCACTGAAGCTTTCTTT	CASSLHVDRGRATEAFF
.	TRBV14	TRBJ1-5	.	TGTGCCAGCAGCCCAGGACCACTCAATCAGCCCCAGCATTTT	CASSPGPLNQPQHF
.	TRBV7-3	TRBJ2-3	.	TGTGCCAGCAGCTCTCTAGCGTACGCAGATACGCAGTATTTT	CASSSLAYADTQYF
once	TRBV14	TRBJ1-1	.	TGTGCCAGCAGCAAGTACCTGGCCACTGAAGCTTTCTTT	CASSKYLATEAFF